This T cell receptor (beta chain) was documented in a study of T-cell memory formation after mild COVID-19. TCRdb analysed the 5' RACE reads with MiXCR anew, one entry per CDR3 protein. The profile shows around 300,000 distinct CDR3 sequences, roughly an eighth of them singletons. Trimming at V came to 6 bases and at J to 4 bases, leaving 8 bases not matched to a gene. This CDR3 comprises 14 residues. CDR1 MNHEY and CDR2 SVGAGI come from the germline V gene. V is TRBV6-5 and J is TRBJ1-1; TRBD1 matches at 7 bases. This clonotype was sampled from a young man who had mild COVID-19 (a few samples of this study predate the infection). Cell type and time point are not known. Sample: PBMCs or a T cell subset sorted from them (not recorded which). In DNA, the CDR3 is TGTGCCAGCAGCCCTACAGGGGTTGGCACTGAAGCTTTCTTT. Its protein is CASSPTGVGTEAFF.